The 7 T cell receptor beta chains below were found in one sample sequenced in a study of blood T cell repertoires in COVID-19. TCRdb's copy holds only in-frame clones and misses some; the assay was immunoSEQ multiplex PCR. The table has 150,000 to 200,000 clones, approximately 90% seen once. The sequencing input was peripheral blood. The receptors derive from a young man with COVID-19, enrolled during active disease.

DNA of the CDR3: TGTGCCAGCAGCTCAGGTAATCAGCCCCAGCATTTT. This gives the protein CASSSGNQPQHF. The genes are TRBV7-9 and TRBJ1-5; D uncertain. The ends were cut back, 4 bases at V and 4 bases at J, with 5 bases in the middle. Germline CDR1 SEHNR, CDR2 FQNEAQ (reference sequence). The CDR3 length is 12 residues.

Here the CDR3 DNA reads TGTGCCAGCAGCTTGTGGACAGGGGATATGGATAATTCACCCCTCCACTTT. Its translation: CASSLWTGDMDNSPLHF. The chain carries TRBV7-9 and TRBJ1-6; 9 bases fit TRBD1. With V trimmed by 3 bases and J by 5 bases, 8 bases remained unmatched. The germline gives CDR1 SEHNR, CDR2 FQNEAQ (reference sequence). The CDR3 covers 17 residues. The complete variable domain, with remaining parts taken from reference TRBV7-9 and TRBJ1-6, reads DTGVSQNPRHKITKRGQNVTFRCDPISEHNRLYWYRQTLGQGPEFLTYFQNEAQLEKSRLLSDRFSAERPKGSFSTLEIQRTEQGDSAMYLCASSLWTGDMDNSPLHFGNGTRLTVT.

The chain's CDR3 is CASSFRGGDEKLFF. As DNA, the CDR3 is TGTGCCAGCAGTTTTAGGGGAGGCGATGAAAAACTGTTTTTT. This chain links TRBV28 with TRBJ1-4, with a tentative D call TRBD1 (5 bases). The germline V and J ends were trimmed by 3 bases and 6 bases, with 11 bases remaining between them. The germline V gene encodes CDR1 MDHEN and CDR2 SYDVKM. The CDR3 sequence is 14 residues long.

The CDR3 here is CTLTSVNNEQFF. The CDR3 DNA reads TGCACCCTGACTAGCGTCAACAATGAGCAGTTCTTC. The chain is built from TRBV29-1 and TRBJ2-1; 8 bases match TRBD2. This CDR3 has 12 residues. Germline CDR1 is SQVTM and CDR2 is ANQGSEA.

The genes are TRBV4-1 and TRBJ2-6, with D perhaps TRBD1 (6 bases). Trimming removed 6 bases at V and 0 bases at J, with 15 bases between. The germline V gene encodes CDR1 MGHRA and CDR2 YSYEKL. The CDR3 runs 17 residues. CDR3 nucleotides: TGCGCCAGCAGGCAATTCGGACAGCACTCTGGGGCCAACGTCCTGACTTTC. It is translated as CASRQFGQHSGANVLTF.

The rearrangement uses TRBV5-6 and TRBJ1-2; 8 positions agree with TRBD1. Germline V lookup: CDR1 SGHDT, CDR2 YYEEEE. J was trimmed by 4 bases and V by 4 bases; bases with no gene match: 9. The CDR3 loop spans 15 amino acids. CDR3 protein: CASSIGQGFPYGYTF. The CDR3 region has the DNA TGTGCCAGCAGCATCGGACAGGGTTTTCCCTATGGCTACACCTTC.

This clone was observed a handful of times. The rearrangement links TRBV27 to TRBJ1-2; D not certain. The CDR3 loop spans 14 amino acids. CDR1 and CDR2 from the germline V gene are MNHEY and SMNVEV (reference sequence). Trimming took 4 bases from V and 4 from J, leaving 13 bases between them. The CDR3, as DNA: TGTGCCAGCAGTTCCGGGCTGCGGGGCTATGGCTACACCTTC. It translates to CASSSGLRGYGYTF.